The TCR beta chain described here comes from a study of cytomegalovirus exposure and HLA in healthy donors. Study-wide background: Previous work identified roughly 110 million unique TCR beta sequences from about 179 million T cells. As released early, the data held 85 million to 95 million unique TCRs from HLA-typed donors. Caucasian-associated ancestry cluster membership applied to about 83% of a few hundred genotyped donors. General study results and limits: Per a later analysis, 18,000 or so TCR beta sequences showed association with HLA alleles at 0.05 false discovery rate.

Note on this clone: Its target is unknown.

It was with 60 Vbeta and 13 Jbeta primers that the PCR ran. Only in-frame clones appear in the TCRdb table, and some are missing; sequencing was by immunoSEQ multiplex PCR. The table records some 150,000 clones, approximately 77% of them present only once. Germline V lookup: CDR1 MGHDK, CDR2 SYGVNS. Germline trimming cut 3 bases from V and 2 bases from J; bases unmatched to any gene: 13. CDR3 length: 18 residues. The rearrangement links TRBV25-1 to TRBJ2-3; 8 bases fit TRBD1. The sequence was obtained from a woman between 40 and 55 years old in good health and CMV-seronegative. Sample: PBMCs. Written as DNA, the CDR3 is TGTGCCAGCAGTGATATCGTTGGGACAGGCGAATCCACAGATACGCAGTATTTT. Its protein is CASSDIVGTGESTDTQYF. The whole variable domain, remainder taken from reference TRBV25-1 and TRBJ2-3, is EADIYQTPRYLVIGTGKKITLECSQTMGHDKMYWYQQDPGMELHLIHYSYGVNSTEKGDLSSESTVSRIRTEHFPLTLESARPSHTSQYLCASSDIVGTGESTDTQYFGPGTRLTVL.